Described below is a single T cell receptor (beta chain) sequence and its context. This specimen belongs to a study of CD8 T cells in ankylosing spondylitis. One entry per CDR3 protein, called by TCRdb with MiXCR from the 5' RACE reads. The data show 200,000 to 250,000 distinct CDR3 sequences, 25% to 30% seen once. The CDR3 covers 13 residues. The germline CDR1 and CDR2 sequences are DFQATT and SNEGSKA (reference sequence). The V end lost 4 bases, the J end lost 8 bases, and 15 bases lay between the germline ends. The sequenced sample was blood, either unsorted or a sorted T cell fraction (not recorded which). This receptor was taken from a male donor with ankylosing spondylitis or in good health (not recorded which). The genes are TRBV20-1 and TRBJ1-5; TRBD1 is a possible D gene (5 bases). In nucleotides, the CDR3 is TGCAGTGCTACTTCCAGGGCGGCGGAGCCCCAGCATTTT. It translates to CSATSRAAEPQHF.